This TCR beta chain was documented in a study of blood T cell repertoires in COVID-19. The wider study: COVID-19 samples collected from the United States, Italy and Spain covered acute and convalescent phases.

V was pared by 0 bases and J by 7 bases, with 2 bases of the junction left unmatched. From germline, CDR1 is MNHEY and CDR2 SVGAGI. The CDR3 length is 15 residues. The repertoire was sequenced with immunoSEQ multiplex PCR; TCRdb's copy has only in-frame clones and lacks some. The sample lists about 500,000 clones, roughly nine tenths seen once, with 0.8% to 0.9% in the top ten. The TCR originated in a man aged 18 to 30 with COVID-19, enrolled during active disease. The chain employs TRBV6-5 and TRBJ1-6; TRBD1 aligns across 8 bases. Input material: peripheral blood. DNA for the CDR3: TGTGCCAGCAGTTACTCCGCAGGGGGCAATTCACCCCTCCACTTT. It encodes CASSYSAGGNSPLHF.